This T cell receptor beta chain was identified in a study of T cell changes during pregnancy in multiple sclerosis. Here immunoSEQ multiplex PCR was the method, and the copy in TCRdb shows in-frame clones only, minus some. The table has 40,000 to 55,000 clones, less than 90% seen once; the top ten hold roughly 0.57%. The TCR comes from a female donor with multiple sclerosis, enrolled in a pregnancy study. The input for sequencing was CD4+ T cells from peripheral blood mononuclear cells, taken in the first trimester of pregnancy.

As DNA, the CDR3 is TGTGCCAGCCGGGACAGGACTAATGAAAAACTGTTTTTT. Encoded protein: CASRDRTNEKLFF. The chain uses TRBV16 and TRBJ1-4; 8 bases line up with TRBD1. With 8 bases clipped from V and 2 bases from J, the junction kept 1 base outside the gene matches. The CDR3 sequence is 13 residues long. Germline V gene sequence: CDR1 KGHSY, CDR2 FQNENV.